Listed below are T cell receptor beta chains from one sample, sequenced in a study of blood T cell repertoires in COVID-19. The method was immunoSEQ multiplex PCR; TCRdb's version includes in-frame clones alone and lacks a portion of them. The sample records some 98,000 clones, approximately 82% being singletons. Sequencing input: peripheral blood. The receptors come from an older man with acute or convalescent COVID-19. Each CDR3 is given with its conserved first and last residue. The D gene is left open where the match is weak. The listing skips clone size in some rows; elsewhere it reads once, few, many or a size class.

TRBJ2-7,.,.,TRBV18,CASSPPSRVGISYEQYF,TGTGCCAGCTCACCACCGTCGAGGGTGGGGATCTCCTACGAGCAGTACTTC
TRBJ2-1,TRBD1,few,TRBV7-9,CASSLDRSEGEQFF,TGTGCCAGCAGCCTGGACAGGTCCGAGGGTGAGCAGTTCTTC
TRBJ2-5,TRBD2,few,TRBV5-1,CASSLSSGGSETQYF,TGCGCCAGCAGCTTGTCTAGCGGGGGATCGGAGACCCAGTACTTC
TRBJ2-3,TRBD2,.,TRBV7-3,CASSLGLNTDTQYF,TGTGCCAGCAGCTTGGGACTAAACACAGATACGCAGTATTTT
TRBJ1-4,.,.,TRBV13,CASSDRGGANEKLFF,TGTGCCAGCAGCGACCGGGGGGGAGCTAATGAAAAACTGTTTTTT
TRBJ1-1,.,.,TRBV28,CASSLQALNTEAFF,TGTGCCAGCAGTTTACAGGCCCTAAACACTGAAGCTTTCTTT
TRBJ2-1,.,.,TRBV24-1,CATSDLLYNEQFF,TGTGCCACCAGTGATCTACTGTACAATGAGCAGTTCTTC
TRBJ2-7,.,.,TRBV7-3,CASSLKASTGSEQYF,TGTGCCAGCAGCTTAAAAGCATCAACGGGATCCGAGCAGTACTTC
TRBJ2-3,TRBD2,few,TRBV4-2,CASSQDLRGGRKDTQYF,TGTGCCAGCAGCCAAGACCTCCGGGGGGGTAGGAAAGATACGCAGTATTTT
TRBJ2-5,TRBD2,.,TRBV3-1/TRBV3-2,CASSLGGAKQETQYF,TGTGCCAGCAGCCTCGGGGGGGCTAAACAAGAGACCCAGTACTTC
TRBJ2-3,TRBD2,.,TRBV27,CASSFEGLAGHYSTDTQYF,TGTGCCAGCAGTTTTGAGGGACTAGCGGGACATTATAGCACAGATACGCAGTATTTT
TRBJ1-2,.,.,TRBV19,CASSIVGTNYGYTF,TGTGCCAGTAGTATAGTGGGGACAAACTATGGCTACACCTTC
TRBJ1-1,.,.,TRBV28,CASSARYREAFF,TGTGCCAGCAGTGCACGATACAGGGAAGCTTTCTTT
TRBJ2-7,.,.,TRBV4-1,CASSLGSSYEQYF,TGCGCCAGCAGTCTCGGGAGCTCCTACGAGCAGTACTTC
TRBJ1-2,TRBD1,.,TRBV7-3,CASSAKQGQHKDGYTF,TGTGCCAGCAGCGCAAAACAGGGGCAGCACAAGGATGGCTACACCTTC
TRBJ1-5,.,.,TRBV3-1/TRBV3-2,CASSPDNHREVQPQHF,TGTGCCAGCAGCCCAGATAATCACAGGGAAGTCCAGCCCCAGCATTTT
TRBJ2-7,TRBD2,.,TRBV7-3,CASSEGLAGGEQYF,TGTGCCAGCAGCGAGGGACTAGCGGGAGGTGAGCAGTACTTC
TRBJ2-1,TRBD2,.,TRBV2,CASSNSGRGGNEQFF,TGTGCCAGCAGTAATAGCGGGAGGGGGGGAAATGAGCAGTTCTTC
TRBJ2-5,TRBD2,.,TRBV7-2,CASSQDLADRTQYF,TGTGCCAGCAGCCAGGATCTAGCGGACCGAACCCAGTACTTC
TRBJ1-2,.,.,TRBV9,CASSAQPTTNYGYTF,TGTGCCAGCAGCGCCCAACCCACAACTAACTATGGCTACACCTTC
TRBJ1-2,.,medium-sized,TRBV19,CASIQSGGHYGYTF,TGTGCCAGTATTCAGTCAGGTGGCCACTATGGCTACACCTTC
TRBJ2-1,.,.,TRBV2,CASRASNTYNEQFF,TGTGCCAGCAGGGCTTCCAACACCTACAATGAGCAGTTCTTC